The clone carrying this T cell receptor (beta chain) was detected only once. The data originate from a study of T cell changes during pregnancy in multiple sclerosis. Germline-derived CDR1 and CDR2 are MNHEY and SMNVEV (reference sequence). The CDR3 length is 13 residues. Deletions cut 2 bases from V and 10 bases from J, with 12 bases between. Libraries were prepared by immunoSEQ multiplex PCR; TCRdb keeps only in-frame clonotypes and omits some of them. Found here are more than 65,000 clones, over 90% of them singletons; the top ten hold more than 1%. Sequenced here: peripheral blood, sampled in the second trimester of pregnancy. The chain has TRBV27 and TRBJ2-1; D possibly corresponds to TRBD2 (6 bases). This TCR was recovered from a female donor with multiple sclerosis, enrolled in a pregnancy study. CDR3 in amino acids: CASSLEASEEQFF. CDR3 DNA sequence: TGTGCCAGCAGTTTAGAGGCTAGCGAGGAGCAGTTCTTC.